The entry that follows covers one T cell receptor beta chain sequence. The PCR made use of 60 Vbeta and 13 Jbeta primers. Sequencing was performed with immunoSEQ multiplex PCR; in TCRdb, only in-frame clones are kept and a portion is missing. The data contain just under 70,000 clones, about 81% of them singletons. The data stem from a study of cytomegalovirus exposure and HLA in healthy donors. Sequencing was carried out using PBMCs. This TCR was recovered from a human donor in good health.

The CDR3 nucleotides read TGTGCCAGCAGTTATCGCGTACGGGGGGACAACCACGAGCAGTACTTC. This encodes CASSYRVRGDNHEQYF. The rearrangement links TRBV6-5 to TRBJ2-7, with a weak D call TRBD2 (7 bases). The V end lost 3 bases, the J end lost 5 bases, and 20 bases lay between the germline ends. This CDR3 is built from 16 residues. Germline CDR1 MNHEY, CDR2 SVGAGI.